Judged by abundance, the clone carrying this T cell receptor (beta chain) is medium-sized. Antigen: not known. The source of the sample is a study of metastatic and nonmetastatic thyroid tumors. Whole-study context: Across peripheral blood and tumor or nodule tissue samples taken from malignant and benign thyroid patients, the repertoires were compared with one another. Study-wide points: TCR beta diversity was reportedly significantly higher in malignant thyroid tumors than benign nodules, in blood and tumor.

All patients were treatment-naive before thyroid surgery. CDR3 length: 14 amino acids. V lost 1 base to trimming and J lost 4 bases; unmatched junction nucleotides: 0. The germline CDR1 and CDR2 sequences are DFQATT and SNEGSKA (reference sequence). In the study's own analysis: Built for papillary thyroid cancer, a distant-metastasis classifier drew on CDR3 differences across clinicopathological groups. TCRdb re-clonotyped the PCR reads through MiXCR. These V and J calls rely on TCRdb rather than the paper's analysis. The sample has about 16,000 clones, around a third seen once; the top ten hold roughly 13%.

The genes are TRBV20-1 and TRBJ2-2; 10 positions agree with TRBD2. Sequences were obtained from tumor tissue. The TCR was taken from a male donor with papillary thyroid cancer or a benign thyroid nodule (not recorded which). Some clones in this sample may be carry-over from other donors' samples. The CDR3 loop is CSARGLAGTGELFF. CDR3 DNA: TGCAGTGCTAGAGGACTAGCGGGCACCGGGGAGCTGTTTTTT.